These 31 T cell receptor beta chains were sequenced from one sample in a study of blood T cell repertoires in COVID-19. Measured with immunoSEQ multiplex PCR; TCRdb has only the in-frame clones, and not every one. The data contain around 230,000 clones, approximately 84% of them singletons. The specimen was PBMCs or T cells enriched from blood (not recorded which). These receptors were taken from a man in his forties who had recovered from COVID-19.

V usage is TRBV6-2 or TRBV6-3 and J usage is TRBJ1-1, with 7 positions matching TRBD1. Trimming cost V 5 bases and J 3 bases; bases outside gene matches: 9. Germline values: CDR1 MNHEY, CDR2 SVGEGT. This CDR3 spans 15 amino acids. The CDR3 bases are TGTGCCAGCAGTCGAACAGGGGTAGGGTACACTGAAGCTTTCTTT. This codes for CASSRTGVGYTEAFF.

V and J are TRBV5-1 and TRBJ2-3; 7 bases fit TRBD1. CDR1 and CDR2 from the germline V gene are SGHRS and YFSETQ. The length of the CDR3 is 15 residues. J gave up 3 bases and V 1 base, and 5 bases lay outside the gene matches. CDR3 region: CASSLNRGGTDTQYF. The CDR3 bases are TGCGCCAGCAGCTTGAACAGGGGCGGTACAGATACGCAGTATTTT.

The chain's CDR3 is CATSEGGLAGETQYF. The CDR3 region has the DNA TGTGCCACCAGCGAAGGAGGGCTAGCGGGGGAGACCCAGTACTTC. The chain links TRBV15 to TRBJ2-5, with 9 bases lining up with TRBD2. Looked up from germline, CDR1 is LNHNV and CDR2 is YYDKDF (reference sequence). Trimming at V came to 5 bases and at J to 5 bases, leaving 9 bases not matched to a gene. The CDR3 spans 15 residues.

The chain couples TRBV2 to TRBJ1-1; D is unresolved. V gave up 4 bases and J gave up 7 bases, with 10 bases separating them. The CDR3 runs to 12 residues. Germline-derived CDR1 and CDR2 are SNHLY and FYNNEI. The CDR3, as DNA: TGTGCCAGCAGTGGGAACAGTCTTGAAGCTTTCTTT. It encodes CASSGNSLEAFF.

The V gene is TRBV7-8, the J gene TRBJ2-1, with 15 positions matching TRBD2. This CDR3 is 19 amino acids long. The ends lost 4 bases at V and 7 bases at J; junction bases unmatched: 14. Germline lookup yields CDR1 SGHVS and CDR2 FQNEAQ. CDR3 nucleotide sequence: TGTGCCAGCAGCTCTCTACGAGGACTAGCGGGGGGGCGAGGAAATGAGCAGTTCTTC. Its protein is CASSSLRGLAGGRGNEQFF.

V usage is TRBV19 and J usage is TRBJ2-5; 9 bases are a match to TRBD1. Trimming removed 4 bases from V and 1 base from J; junction bases left unmatched: 7. The CDR3 contains 16 residues. Per germline, CDR1 LNHDA and CDR2 SQIVND (reference sequence). The CDR3 sequence: CASSRTGATFQETQYF. The CDR3 DNA is TGTGCCAGTAGTAGGACAGGGGCCACTTTCCAAGAGACCCAGTACTTC.

V and J are TRBV2 and TRBJ1-2; TRBD1 aligns across 7 bases. V lost 11 bases to trimming and J lost 3 bases; unmatched junction nucleotides: 3. CDR3 size: 11 residues. CDR1 and CDR2 from the germline V gene are SNHLY and FYNNEI. The CDR3 sequence: CADRVYYGYTF. The CDR3 DNA reads TGTGCCGACAGGGTTTACTATGGCTACACCTTC. The whole variable domain, remainder taken from reference TRBV2 and TRBJ1-2, is EPEVTQTPSHQVTQMGQEVILRCVPISNHLYFYWYRQILGQKVEFLVSFYNNEISEKSEIFDDQFSVERPDGSNFTLKIRSTKLEDSAMYFCADRVYYGYTFGSGTRLTVV.

The chain is built from TRBV5-4 and TRBJ2-3; 7 bases fit TRBD2. V gave up 0 bases and J gave up 0 bases; unmatched junction bases: 4. CDR1 is SGHNT and CDR2 is YYREEE in the germline V gene (reference sequence). The CDR3 sequence is 16 residues long. The CDR3 spells CASSLAGGLSTDTQYF. CDR3 in DNA: TGTGCCAGCAGCTTGGCGGGGGGACTGAGCACAGATACGCAGTATTTT.

The rearrangement uses TRBV10-3 and TRBJ2-3; 10 nucleotides match TRBD2. This CDR3 has 18 amino acids. The germline V gene encodes CDR1 ENHRY and CDR2 SYGVKD. The ends lost 6 bases at V and 6 bases at J; junction bases unmatched: 18. CDR3 in DNA: TGTGCCATCAGGACTCACCCCGGACTAGCGGTTCTTAGTGATACGCAGTATTTT. It encodes CAIRTHPGLAVLSDTQYF.

The V call is TRBV6-2 or TRBV6-3, the J call TRBJ2-2, with 7 bases aligning to TRBD1. The ends lost 4 bases at V and 0 bases at J; junction bases unmatched: 14. Germline CDR1 and CDR2: MNHEY and SVGEGT. The CDR3 covers 19 residues. CDR3 DNA: TGTGCCAGCAGTTCCACCTTCTACCGGGACAGCGCGAACACCGGGGAGCTGTTTTTT. It is translated as CASSSTFYRDSANTGELFF.

This sequence joins TRBV2 and TRBJ1-2; 8 nucleotides match TRBD1. Trimming took 4 bases from V and 5 from J; bases not matched to a gene: 6. The CDR3 runs 14 residues. Germline CDR1 is SNHLY and CDR2 is FYNNEI. The CDR3 is CASSGRTGQYGYTF. In nucleotides, the CDR3 is TGTGCCAGCAGTGGGAGGACAGGGCAGTATGGCTACACCTTC.

The rearrangement joins TRBV2 to TRBJ1-2; D possibly corresponds to TRBD1 (6 bases). Trimming left V 2 bases short and J 3 bases short, with 7 bases between. The CDR3 is 13 amino acids. Germline CDR1 and CDR2: SNHLY and FYNNEI. CDR3 sequence reads: CASSEKGDYGYTF. Here the CDR3 DNA reads TGTGCCAGCAGTGAAAAGGGGGACTATGGCTACACCTTC. Based on the CDR3 plus reference TRBV2 and TRBJ1-2, the full variable domain is EPEVTQTPSHQVTQMGQEVILRCVPISNHLYFYWYRQILGQKVEFLVSFYNNEISEKSEIFDDQFSVERPDGSNFTLKIRSTKLEDSAMYFCASSEKGDYGYTFGSGTRLTVV.

V and J are TRBV11-2 and TRBJ2-3, with TRBD1 matching 8 bases. Germline CDR1 reads SGHAT; CDR2 reads FQNNGV. Unmatched junction bases numbered 8, after V lost 1 base and J lost 14 bases. CDR3 length: 13 amino acids. Here the CDR3 DNA reads TGTGCCAGCAGCTTAGCCGTGGGCAGGGGGCGGTATTTT. Amino acids: CASSLAVGRGRYF.

This sequence joins TRBV5-1 and TRBJ2-2; TRBD2 aligns across 7 bases. CDR1 and CDR2 (germline): SGHRS, YFSETQ. V trimming: 5 bases; J trimming: 0 bases; junction bases outside the gene matches: 4. This CDR3 is 15 amino acids long. DNA for the CDR3: TGCGCCAGCAGAATGGCGGGGGCGAACACCGGGGAGCTGTTTTTT. This sequence encodes CASRMAGANTGELFF.

The gene calls are TRBV28 and TRBJ2-5; no clear D. V gave up 3 bases and J gave up 2 bases, with 4 bases separating them. The CDR3 is 12 amino acids. CDR1 MDHEN and CDR2 SYDVKM come from the germline V gene. The CDR3 DNA is TGTGCCAGCAGTTTCTTACAAGAGACCCAGTACTTC. Translated, it gives CASSFLQETQYF.

The genes are TRBV23-1 and TRBJ2-3, with TRBD1 matching 8 bases. TRBV23-1 is an ORF, with its function uncertain. The CDR3 is 15 residues long. Losses at the gene ends were 3 bases for V and 0 bases for J; bases not matched to a gene: 2. CDR3 in DNA: TGCGCCAGCAGTCACCGACAGGGGAGCACAGATACGCAGTATTTT. Translating gives CASSHRQGSTDTQYF.

Points on this clone: In the same sample, other DNA sequences code for this CDR3. The CDR3 DNA sequence: TGCGCCAGCAGCTTGGTTCAGGGGGCGTACGAGCAGTACTTC. As protein: CASSLVQGAYEQYF. V and J are TRBV5-1 and TRBJ2-7; 8 nucleotides line up with TRBD1. CDR1 is SGHRS, CDR2 YFSETQ, per germline. The junction had 3 bases not matched to a gene; V was cut back by 0 bases and J by 4 bases. This CDR3 contains 14 residues.

The rearrangement joins TRBV7-3 to TRBJ2-3; TRBD2 aligns across 8 bases. The germline gives CDR1 SGHTA, CDR2 FQGTGA. Trimming removed 8 bases from V and 0 bases from J; junction bases left unmatched: 1. This CDR3 has 13 amino acids. The CDR3 spells CASAGGSTDTQYF. Written as DNA, the CDR3 is TGTGCCAGCGCGGGGGGTAGCACAGATACGCAGTATTTT. Looking up the rest from reference TRBV7-3 and TRBJ2-3 gives the full variable domain: GAGVSQTPSNKVTEKGKYVELRCDPISGHTALYWYRQSLGQGPEFLIYFQGTGAADDSGLPNDRFFAVRPEGSVSTLKIQRTERGDSAVYLCASAGGSTDTQYFGPGTRLTVL.

The chain uses TRBV5-1 and TRBJ1-1; D is uncertain. Per the germline V gene, CDR1 is SGHRS and CDR2 is YFSETQ. The CDR3 covers 14 residues. V was trimmed by 6 bases and J by 4 bases, leaving 16 bases between them. CDR3 amino acids: CASNWTPEVTEAFF. Written as DNA, the CDR3 is TGCGCCAGCAACTGGACCCCGGAGGTCACTGAAGCTTTCTTT.

There are a few counts of this clone. The V call is TRBV2, the J call TRBJ2-1, with a weak D call TRBD2 (5 bases). The CDR3 consists of 14 residues. The V gene lost 6 bases and the J gene lost 9 bases, with 18 bases spanning the gap. Germline lookup yields CDR1 SNHLY and CDR2 FYNNEI. CDR3 DNA: TGTGCCAGCAGAGGTCGGCTAGCTCTGCCTGAGCAGTTCTTC. As protein: CASRGRLALPEQFF.

The chain links TRBV12-3 or TRBV12-4 to TRBJ1-2; no reliable D call. The CDR3 totals 12 residues. V was pared by 4 bases and J by 5 bases, with 8 bases between. The CDR3 DNA reads as TGTGCCAGCAGTTACAGAGATTATGGCTACACCTTC. It translates to CASSYRDYGYTF.

This rearrangement joins TRBV28 to TRBJ2-1; 7 bases line up with TRBD1. The germline gives CDR1 MDHEN, CDR2 SYDVKM. V lost 4 bases and J lost 6; bases outside the gene matches: 12. The CDR3 runs 16 residues. The CDR3: CASSSTGRKRRNEQFF. As DNA, the CDR3 is TGTGCCAGCAGTTCGACAGGGCGAAAGAGGCGCAATGAGCAGTTCTTC.

CDR3 coding DNA: TGTGCCAGCTCACCGGGTAGCGCCTCCTACGAGCAGTACTTC. It encodes CASSPGSASYEQYF. This sequence joins TRBV18 and TRBJ2-7, with D perhaps matching TRBD2 (5 bases). The CDR3 has 14 amino acids. Trimming took off 3 bases at V and 0 bases at J, with 9 bases between the two ends. Germline CDR1 and CDR2: KGHSH and LQKENI.

The V gene is TRBV2, the J gene TRBJ1-4; D might be TRBD1 (5 bases). Trimming removed 3 bases at V and 3 bases at J, with 8 bases between. Germline CDR1 SNHLY, CDR2 FYNNEI. The CDR3 length is 14 residues. The CDR3 DNA sequence: TGTGCCAGCAGTGAGAACAGGCCTAATGAAAAACTGTTTTTT. It translates to CASSENRPNEKLFF.

This clone has only one observation. This chain uses TRBV5-1 with TRBJ1-4, with 11 bases that match TRBD1. The germline V gene has CDR1 SGHRS and CDR2 YFSETQ. This CDR3 is 15 amino acids long. Losses at the gene ends were 0 bases for V and 7 bases for J; bases not matched to a gene: 2. CDR3 loop: CASSLEGQGGEKLFF. As DNA, the CDR3 is TGCGCCAGCAGCTTGGAGGGACAGGGGGGTGAAAAACTGTTTTTT.

The count of this clone is one. The rearrangement uses TRBV5-6 and TRBJ1-2; D is unresolved. Per germline, CDR1 SGHDT and CDR2 YYEEEE. The CDR3 length is 16 residues. The ends were cut back, 0 bases at V and 0 bases at J, with 12 bases in the middle. CDR3 in amino acids: CASSLVGGSANYGYTF. The CDR3 DNA follows: TGTGCCAGCAGCTTGGTCGGAGGTTCAGCTAACTATGGCTACACCTTC. The variable domain in full, completed from reference TRBV5-6 and TRBJ1-2, reads DAGVTQSPTHLIKTRGQQVTLRCSPKSGHDTVSWYQQALGQGPQFIFQYYEEEERQRGNFPDRFSGHQFPNYSSELNVNALLLGDSALYLCASSLVGGSANYGYTFGSGTRLTVV.

V is TRBV14 and J is TRBJ1-1; no reliable D call. CDR3 length: 14 amino acids. Trimming cost V 2 bases and J 0 bases, with 7 bases left between them. The germline V gene encodes CDR1 SGHDN and CDR2 FVKESK. The DNA of the CDR3 is TGTGCCAGCAGCCAAAACAGCATGAACACTGAAGCTTTCTTT. Its translation is CASSQNSMNTEAFF.

This clone was counted once. This sequence joins TRBV28 and TRBJ2-2; D is uncertain. Germline values: CDR1 MDHEN, CDR2 SYDVKM. CDR3 length: 11 amino acids. Trimming shortened V by 4 bases and J by 7 bases, and 4 bases separated the two germline ends. The CDR3 sequence is CASSSGGELFF. DNA for the CDR3: TGTGCCAGCAGTTCGGGCGGGGAGCTGTTTTTT. Complete variable domain (other parts from reference TRBV28 and TRBJ2-2): DVKVTQSSRYLVKRTGEKVFLECVQDMDHENMFWYRQDPGLGLRLIYFSYDVKMKEKGDIPEGYSVSREKKERFSLILESASTNQTSMYLCASSSGGELFFGEGSRLTVL.

The V call is TRBV13, the J call TRBJ1-1; D gene ambiguous. Germline CDR1 reads PRHDT; CDR2 reads FYEKMQ (reference sequence). CDR3 length: 14 residues. Trimming shortened V by 0 bases and J by 1 base, and 6 bases separated the two germline ends. CDR3 sequence: CASSLGHTNTEAFF. CDR3 coding DNA: TGTGCCAGCAGCTTAGGACACACGAACACTGAAGCTTTCTTT.

The V gene is TRBV29-1, the J gene TRBJ2-3; weak D call: TRBD2 (5 bases). From germline, CDR1 is SQVTM and CDR2 ANQGSEA. This CDR3 is built from 13 residues. The V and J ends lost 5 bases and 2 bases respectively, with 11 bases between them. The CDR3 DNA is TGCAGCGTTCCGTGGACTGTCACAGATACGCAGTATTTT. The encoded protein is CSVPWTVTDTQYF.

This sequence joins TRBV7-9 and TRBJ2-7, with D possibly matching TRBD2 (5 bases). CDR1 is SEHNR, CDR2 FQNEAQ, per germline (reference sequence). The CDR3 extends over 14 amino acids. V was trimmed by 1 base and J by 3 bases, leaving 10 bases between them. The CDR3 DNA reads as TGTGCCAGCAGCTTAGGGAGGAACGACTACGAGCAGTACTTC. Translation: CASSLGRNDYEQYF. The full variable domain, completed using reference TRBV7-9 and TRBJ2-7, is DTGVSQNPRHKITKRGQNVTFRCDPISEHNRLYWYRQTLGQGPEFLTYFQNEAQLEKSRLLSDRFSAERPKGSFSTLEIQRTEQGDSAMYLCASSLGRNDYEQYFGPGTRLTVT.